These T cell receptor beta chains were read from a single sample in a study of CD8 T cells in ankylosing spondylitis. TCRdb reprocessed the 5' RACE reads via MiXCR and lists one record per CDR3 protein. In the table there are nearly 250,000 distinct CDR3 sequences, 32% of which are singletons. Sequencing input: blood, either unsorted or a sorted T cell fraction (not recorded which). All receptors derive from a male donor with ankylosing spondylitis or in good health (not recorded which). Each CDR3 is given with its conserved first and last residue. A D gene is named only where the DNA matches it firmly. Where a row states a size, it is once, few, many or the class of an expanded clone; other rows omit it.

CDR3 DNA,CDR3 protein,D gene,V gene,J gene,clone size
TGCAGCGTTGTCCCGACAGGGAAATTCTCCTACGAGCAGTACTTC,CSVVPTGKFSYEQYF,TRBD1,TRBV29-1,TRBJ2-7,few
TGCGCCAGCAGCCAAGAGGGGGGGGCTGCTAATGGCTACACCTTC,CASSQEGGAANGYTF,NA,TRBV4-1,TRBJ1-2,NA
TGTGCCAGCAGCCAAGAGGAGGGGCCGAGCTCCTACAATGAGCAGTTCTTC,CASSQEEGPSSYNEQFF,NA,TRBV3-1,TRBJ2-1,NA
TGTGCCAGCAGCGTAGGACTAGGATTCGCCGAGACCCAGTACTTC,CASSVGLGFAETQYF,NA,TRBV9,TRBJ2-5,NA
TGTGCCATCAGTGAGTCCGGTGAGCAGTTCTTC,CAISESGEQFF,NA,TRBV10-3,TRBJ2-1,few
TGTGCCACCAGTGTCACAGGGGGCTCGGCAGATACGCAGTATTTT,CATSVTGGSADTQYF,TRBD1,TRBV24-1,TRBJ2-3,NA
TGTGCCAGCTTGGACAGGGGCTCCTACGAGCAGTACTTC,CASLDRGSYEQYF,TRBD1,TRBV12-3/TRBV12-4,TRBJ2-7,few
TGTGCCAGCAGTGGGTCTTTTGGCTACGAGCAGTACTTC,CASSGSFGYEQYF,NA,TRBV12-3/TRBV12-4,TRBJ2-7,few
TGCGCCAGCAGCTCCTTGGGGGGGGGGAACAATGAGCAGTTCTTC,CASSSLGGGNNEQFF,TRBD2,TRBV5-1,TRBJ2-1,few
TGTGCCACCAGTGAGGGGACGATTTTGGGCTACACCTTC,CATSEGTILGYTF,NA,TRBV24-1,TRBJ1-2,NA
TGTGCCAGCAGAAGGACAGGTCTGGTGGAGCAGTACTTC,CASRRTGLVEQYF,TRBD1,TRBV27,TRBJ2-7,NA
TGCGCCAGCAGCCAAGAGAGCCATGATTTCTACGAGCAGTACTTC,CASSQESHDFYEQYF,NA,TRBV4-1,TRBJ2-7,NA
TGCAGTGCTGGCGAGCGGTTTTTGAGCAATCAGCCCCAGCATTTT,CSAGERFLSNQPQHF,NA,TRBV20-1,TRBJ1-5,few
TGTGCCAGCTCATGGGGTTTAGCAAACGAGCAGTACTTC,CASSWGLANEQYF,NA,TRBV6-1,TRBJ2-7,few
TGCGCCAGCAGCTTCTGGACAGGGAATGAGCAGTTCTTC,CASSFWTGNEQFF,TRBD1,TRBV5-1,TRBJ2-1,NA
TGTGCCAGCAGCTTCCGTTTGGCGGACCCTAACTATGGCTACACCTTC,CASSFRLADPNYGYTF,NA,TRBV5-5,TRBJ1-2,NA
TGCAGTGCTAGAGATCTTGATGGCTACACCTTC,CSARDLDGYTF,NA,TRBV20-1,TRBJ1-2,few
TGCAGTGCTGAAGGACTAGCGGGGGGACACAATGAGCAGTTCTTC,CSAEGLAGGHNEQFF,TRBD2,TRBV20-1,TRBJ2-1,once